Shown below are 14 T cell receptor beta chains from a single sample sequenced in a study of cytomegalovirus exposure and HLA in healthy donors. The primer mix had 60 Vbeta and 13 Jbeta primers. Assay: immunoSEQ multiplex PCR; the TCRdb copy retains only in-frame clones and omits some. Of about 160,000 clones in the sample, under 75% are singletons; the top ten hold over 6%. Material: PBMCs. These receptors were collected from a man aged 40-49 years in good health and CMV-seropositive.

The CDR3 DNA follows: TGTGCCAGCAGTTGGTCCGGGACAGGCAATTCACCCCTCCACTTT. This gives the protein CASSWSGTGNSPLHF. The gene calls are TRBV27 and TRBJ1-6; 8 bases align to TRBD1. This CDR3 spans 15 amino acids. The J segment lost 7 bases and the V segment lost 4 bases, leaving 6 bases of the junction unmatched. Germline V CDR1 and CDR2: MNHEY, SMNVEV (reference sequence).

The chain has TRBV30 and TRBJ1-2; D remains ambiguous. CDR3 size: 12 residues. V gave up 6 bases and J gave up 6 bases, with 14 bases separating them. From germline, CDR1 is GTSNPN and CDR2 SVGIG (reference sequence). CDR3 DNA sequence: TGTGCCTGTTCGGTGACCGGAGATGGCTACACCTTC. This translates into CACSVTGDGYTF.

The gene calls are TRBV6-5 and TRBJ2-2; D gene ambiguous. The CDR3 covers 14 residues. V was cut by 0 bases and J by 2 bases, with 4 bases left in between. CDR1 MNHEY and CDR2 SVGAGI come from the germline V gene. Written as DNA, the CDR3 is TGTGCCAGCAGTTACTCCTCTAACACCGGGGAGCTGTTTTTT. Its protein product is CASSYSSNTGELFF.

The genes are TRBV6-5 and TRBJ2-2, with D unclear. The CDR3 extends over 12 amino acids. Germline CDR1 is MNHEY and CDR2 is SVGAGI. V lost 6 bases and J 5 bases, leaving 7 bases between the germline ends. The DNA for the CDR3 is TGTGCCAGCAGCCTAATTACCGGGGAGCTGTTTTTT. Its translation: CASSLITGELFF.

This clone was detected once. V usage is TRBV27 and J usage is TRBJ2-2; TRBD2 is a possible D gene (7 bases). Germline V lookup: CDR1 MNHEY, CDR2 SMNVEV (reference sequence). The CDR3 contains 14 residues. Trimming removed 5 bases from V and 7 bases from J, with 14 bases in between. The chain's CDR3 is CASSRGAPGGELFF. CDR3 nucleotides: TGTGCCAGCAGTCGGGGGGCCCCGGGCGGGGAGCTGTTTTTT.

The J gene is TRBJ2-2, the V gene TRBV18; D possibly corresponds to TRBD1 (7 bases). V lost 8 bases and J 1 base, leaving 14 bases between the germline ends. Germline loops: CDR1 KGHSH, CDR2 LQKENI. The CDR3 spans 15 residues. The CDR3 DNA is TGTGCCAGCGGGGCGGGACAGTTGAACACCGGGGAGCTGTTTTTT. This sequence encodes CASGAGQLNTGELFF.

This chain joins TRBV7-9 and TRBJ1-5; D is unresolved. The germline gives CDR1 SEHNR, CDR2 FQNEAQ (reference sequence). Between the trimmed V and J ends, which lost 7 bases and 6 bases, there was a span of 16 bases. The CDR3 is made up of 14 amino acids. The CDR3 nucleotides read TGTGCCAGCACCGAGGGAGGGTTTGGTCAGCCCCAGCATTTT. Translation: CASTEGGFGQPQHF. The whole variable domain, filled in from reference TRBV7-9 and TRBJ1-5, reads DTGVSQNPRHKITKRGQNVTFRCDPISEHNRLYWYRQTLGQGPEFLTYFQNEAQLEKSRLLSDRFSAERPKGSFSTLEIQRTEQGDSAMYLCASTEGGFGQPQHFGDGTRLSIL.

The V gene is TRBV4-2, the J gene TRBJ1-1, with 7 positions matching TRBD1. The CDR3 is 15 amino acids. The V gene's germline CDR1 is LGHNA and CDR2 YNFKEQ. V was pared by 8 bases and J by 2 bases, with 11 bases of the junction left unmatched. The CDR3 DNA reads TGTGCCAGCGGCCGAGGACAGGCTTCCAACACTGAAGCTTTCTTT. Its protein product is CASGRGQASNTEAFF.

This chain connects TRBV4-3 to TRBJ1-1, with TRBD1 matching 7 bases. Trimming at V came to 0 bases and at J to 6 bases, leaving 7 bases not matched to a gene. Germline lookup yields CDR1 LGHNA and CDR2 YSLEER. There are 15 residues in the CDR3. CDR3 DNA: TGCGCCAGCAGCCAAGATGCCAACAGGGGCTCTGAAGCTTTCTTT. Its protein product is CASSQDANRGSEAFF.

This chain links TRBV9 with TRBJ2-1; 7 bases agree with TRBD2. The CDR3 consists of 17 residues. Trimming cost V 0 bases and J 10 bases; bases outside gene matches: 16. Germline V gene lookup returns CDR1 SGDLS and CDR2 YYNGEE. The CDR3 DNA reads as TGTGCCAGCAGCGTAGGGGAGGGCAGAATCAGGCAGCCCGAGCAGTTCTTC. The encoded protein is CASSVGEGRIRQPEQFF.

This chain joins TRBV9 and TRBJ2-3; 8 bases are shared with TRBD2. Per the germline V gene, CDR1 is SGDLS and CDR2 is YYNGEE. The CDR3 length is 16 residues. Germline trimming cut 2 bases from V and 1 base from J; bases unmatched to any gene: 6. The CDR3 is CASSVSPGGGTDTQYF. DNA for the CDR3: TGTGCCAGCAGCGTGTCCCCCGGGGGGGGCACAGATACGCAGTATTTT.

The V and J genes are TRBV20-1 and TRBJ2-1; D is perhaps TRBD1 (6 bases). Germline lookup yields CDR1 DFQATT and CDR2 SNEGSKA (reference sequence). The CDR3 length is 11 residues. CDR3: CIGARGNEQFF. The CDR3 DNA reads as TGCATCGGGGCTAGGGGGAATGAGCAGTTCTTC.

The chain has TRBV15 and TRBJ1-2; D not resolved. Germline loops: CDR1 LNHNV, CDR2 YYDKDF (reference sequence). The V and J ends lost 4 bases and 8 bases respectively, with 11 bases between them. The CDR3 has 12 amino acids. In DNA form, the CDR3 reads TGTGCCACCAGCAACCCAGGAGGGGGCTACACCTTC. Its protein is CATSNPGGGYTF.

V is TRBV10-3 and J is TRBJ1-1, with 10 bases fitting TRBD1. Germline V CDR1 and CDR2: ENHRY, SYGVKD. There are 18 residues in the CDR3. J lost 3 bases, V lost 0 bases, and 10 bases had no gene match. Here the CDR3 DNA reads TGTGCCATCAGTGAGTCGGACCGGACAGGGGGTAGAGACACTGAAGCTTTCTTT. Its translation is CAISESDRTGGRDTEAFF.